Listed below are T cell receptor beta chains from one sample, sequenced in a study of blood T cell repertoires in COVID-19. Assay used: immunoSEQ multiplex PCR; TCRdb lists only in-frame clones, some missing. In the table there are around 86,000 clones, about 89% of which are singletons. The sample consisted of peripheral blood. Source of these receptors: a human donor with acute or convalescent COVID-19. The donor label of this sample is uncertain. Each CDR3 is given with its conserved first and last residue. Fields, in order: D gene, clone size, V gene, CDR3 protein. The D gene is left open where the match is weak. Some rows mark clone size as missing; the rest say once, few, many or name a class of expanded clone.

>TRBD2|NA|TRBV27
CASRLNSGGFNNEQFF
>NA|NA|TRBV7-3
CASSPSSGGQETQYF
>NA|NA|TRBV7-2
CASSPRTGWNSPLHF
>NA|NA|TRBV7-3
CASSLAGGNTIYF
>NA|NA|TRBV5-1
CASKGGGTGLYGYTF
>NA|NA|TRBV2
CASNLNGGASETQYF
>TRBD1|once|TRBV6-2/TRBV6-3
CASSNPPGGTYEQYF
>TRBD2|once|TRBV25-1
CASSDRLAGGRRYNEQFF
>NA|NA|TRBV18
CASSVDGLTGYTF
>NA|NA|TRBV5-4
CASSLGQLTNYGYTF
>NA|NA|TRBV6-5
CASSFGQRINYGYTF
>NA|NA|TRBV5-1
CASSLGSYNEQFF
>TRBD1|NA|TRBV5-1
CASSLGPQGVDTQYF
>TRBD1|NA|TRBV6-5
CASSPGQGYEKLFF
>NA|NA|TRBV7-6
CASSLGWVGGYEQYF
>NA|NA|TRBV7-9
CASSLGTGFSGANVLTF
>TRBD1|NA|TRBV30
CAWSVRDRVDGELFF
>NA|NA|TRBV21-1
CASREPLTVKFTEAFF
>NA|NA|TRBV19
CASSIQGGPQHF
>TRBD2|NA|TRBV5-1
CASSLPGTSGPYNEQFF
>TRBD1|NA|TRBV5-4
CASTTGQGTYNERKLFF
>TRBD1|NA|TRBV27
CASSRYGTGVEKLFF
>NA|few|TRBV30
CAWSTHRNTEAFF
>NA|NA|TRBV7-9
CASSPWRGGSYEQYF
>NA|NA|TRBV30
CAWRGGFFYGYTF
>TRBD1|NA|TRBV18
CASSPAAAWTGAEAFF
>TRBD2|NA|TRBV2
CASKSRGGPTDTQYF
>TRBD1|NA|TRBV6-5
CASRSPGQNIQYF
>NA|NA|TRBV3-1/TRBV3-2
CASSQETIRENTEAFF